This paragraph covers one T cell receptor (beta chain) sequence. These data originate in a study of Siglec-9 on CD8 T cells in melanoma. This CDR3 comprises 14 residues. The V end lost 4 bases, the J end lost 5 bases, and 14 bases lay between the germline ends. Germline CDR1 MNHEY, CDR2 SMNVEV (reference sequence). Some clones are missing from TCRdb's copy, which holds only in-frame ones; the method was immunoSEQ multiplex PCR. Here the sample spans about 30,000 clones, about 80% being singletons. V is TRBV27 and J is TRBJ1-2; D is ambiguous. This receptor was identified in a human donor in good health. Input material: Siglec-9- CD8+ T cells sorted from blood. CDR3 protein: CASSYGRGGYGYTF. CDR3 sequence (DNA): TGTGCCAGCAGTTATGGGCGAGGAGGATATGGCTACACCTTC.